This T cell receptor (beta chain) was observed in a study of CD8+ T cells in alopecia areata. Treatment reported: oral pan-JAK inhibitor, 5-10 mg twice daily. This clone was observed a few times. The authors extracted RNA and reverse transcribed it into cDNA as the sequencing template. TCRdb keeps only in-frame clones here, not all; method: immunoSEQ multiplex PCR. The sample carries roughly 200,000 clones, around 43% recorded once. This CDR3 comprises 14 residues. Looked up from germline, CDR1 is MGHRA and CDR2 is YSYEKL. V was shortened by 1 base and J by 3 bases, with 9 bases between the two germline ends.

The source was CD4+ T cells sorted from blood, collected around week 36, from a patient treated with tofacitinib. The chain combines TRBV4-1 with TRBJ2-5; D not resolved. This clonotype was obtained from a human donor with alopecia areata. CDR3 sequence (DNA): TGCGCCAGCAGCCAAGGCGACGCAAAAGAGACCCAGTACTTC. As protein: CASSQGDAKETQYF.